This T cell receptor (beta chain) was identified during a study of shared clonotypes between healthy human individuals. About the research overall: Donors had three CD4 naive, three CD4 memory, two CD8 naive and one CD8 memory plate apiece.

Execution of the assay was at deep level. Produced via immunoSEQ multiplex PCR; TCRdb's table is partial and in-frame only. Found here are 1.6 million or so clones, around 98.5% of them singletons; the top ten hold under 0.45%. Study-level points and caveats: Larger estimated richness was generally seen in naive subsets than in memory subsets. Rarefaction revealed incomplete sorted-subset sequencing despite large depth.

Germline lookup yields CDR1 SGHDT and CDR2 YYEEEE. The CDR3 runs to 18 residues. V dropped 1 base and J dropped 0 bases, with 20 bases sitting between them. On this clone itself: Its antigen is unknown.

The sequence derives from a man in his thirties or forties in good health. The chain joins TRBV5-6 to TRBJ2-7; perhaps TRBD2 as D (6 bases). The sequenced material came from naive CD4+ T cells sorted from blood. The subset is: CD45RA+ positively selected. For the CDR3, the DNA is TGTGCCAGCAGCTTGAGGACGGCGGGACTCCCCATCTCCTACGAGCAGTACTTC. It specifies CASSLRTAGLPISYEQYF. Filled out from reference TRBV5-6 and TRBJ2-7, the complete variable domain reads DAGVTQSPTHLIKTRGQQVTLRCSPKSGHDTVSWYQQALGQGPQFIFQYYEEEERQRGNFPDRFSGHQFPNYSSELNVNALLLGDSALYLCASSLRTAGLPISYEQYFGPGTRLTVT.